This entry describes one TCR beta chain. The CDR3 totals 14 residues. UMI-labeled 5' RACE yielded the TRB cDNA libraries. TCRdb reprocessed the 5' RACE reads, with one entry per CDR3 protein and no DNA. The ten most abundant clones cover approximately 0.4% of a sample with roughly 56,000 distinct CDR3 sequences. This record belongs to a study of CXCR3-negative and CXCR3-positive naive CD8 T cells. The sorter processed each CD8+ T cell subset in triplicate at roughly 300,000 cells apiece. The chain uses TRBV12-3 or TRBV12-4 and TRBJ1-3; the TCRdb call, TRBD1, lacks DNA for checking. Sequencing used naive CXCR3- CD8+ T cells from blood. Subset denoted: CD45RO-CCR7+CD27+CD95- naive CD8+ T cells lacking CXCR3 (TNR3-). The TCR sequence derives from a human donor in good health. Some clones in this sample may be carry-over from other donors' samples. The CDR3 here is CASTPGGSGNTIYF.